Following are 13 T cell receptor beta chains from one sample sequenced in a study of cytomegalovirus exposure and HLA in healthy donors. Sequenced by immunoSEQ multiplex PCR; TCRdb stores in-frame clones only, minus some. The sample lists 250,000 to 400,000 clones, around 90% seen once, with about 0.96% in the top ten. Sequenced sample: PBMCs. These receptors originate from a man younger than 40 in good health and CMV-seronegative.

The V gene is TRBV27, the J gene TRBJ2-3; 10 nucleotides match TRBD2. The CDR3 covers 14 residues. Germline V gene lookup returns CDR1 MNHEY and CDR2 SMNVEV (reference sequence). V was clipped by 5 bases and J by 5 bases; unmatched bases: 4. The DNA of the CDR3 is TGTGCCAGCAGTCCACGACTAGCGGGAGATACGCAGTATTTT. It specifies CASSPRLAGDTQYF.

This chain uses TRBV28 with TRBJ1-2; unclear D gene. The germline V and J ends were trimmed by 5 bases and 3 bases, with 19 bases remaining between them. The length of the CDR3 is 16 residues. Germline CDR1 reads MDHEN; CDR2 reads SYDVKM. CDR3 DNA sequence: TGTGCCAGCAGTCCTACGCTTAAAAAAGCGGACTATGGCTACACCTTC. Residues: CASSPTLKKADYGYTF.

The genes are TRBV6-6 and TRBJ2-2; a weak D match, TRBD1 (5 bases). V gave up 2 bases and J gave up 4 bases, with 14 bases separating them. Germline CDR1 reads MNHNY; CDR2 reads SVGAGI (reference sequence). This CDR3 contains 16 residues. As DNA, the CDR3 is TGTGCCAGCAGTTACCCGCAGGGTAGCCTCACCGGGGAGCTGTTTTTT. Residues: CASSYPQGSLTGELFF.

The chain carries TRBV11-2 and TRBJ2-7; 13 bases fit TRBD2. The CDR3 length is 15 residues. V lost 5 bases and J lost 3; bases outside the gene matches: 4. Germline assignment: CDR1 SGHAT and CDR2 FQNNGV. CDR3 nucleotide sequence: TGTGCCAGCAGCCTGACTAGCGGGGGGATCTACGAGCAGTACTTC. This encodes CASSLTSGGIYEQYF.

The V and J genes are TRBV6-6 and TRBJ2-7; 7 bases align to TRBD2. Germline V gene sequence: CDR1 MNHNY, CDR2 SVGAGI (reference sequence). V shed 8 bases and J 2 bases; nucleotides not matched to a gene: 6. CDR3 length equals 13 residues. DNA for the CDR3: TGTGCCAGCCGAAGCGGGATGGCCTACGAGCAGTACTTC. Amino acid sequence: CASRSGMAYEQYF.

V and J are TRBV7-2 and TRBJ2-1; the match to TRBD2 covers 12 bases. Germline V gene data show CDR1 as SGHTA and CDR2 as FQGNSA. The CDR3 runs 15 residues. V trimming: 5 bases; J trimming: 7 bases; junction bases outside the gene matches: 6. This chain's CDR3 is CASSRRTSGANEQFF. DNA of the CDR3: TGTGCCAGCAGCCGCCGGACTAGCGGGGCGAATGAGCAGTTCTTC.

For this clone: Different DNA sequences within this sample yield the same CDR3. The gene calls are TRBV5-1 and TRBJ1-1; no definite D call. The germline gives CDR1 SGHRS, CDR2 YFSETQ. Trimming removed 1 base at V and 0 bases at J, with 4 bases between. The CDR3 contains 13 residues. Written as DNA, the CDR3 is TGCGCCAGCAGCTTGAGCGTGAACACTGAAGCTTTCTTT. It is translated as CASSLSVNTEAFF.

The chain carries TRBV7-5 and TRBJ2-5; whether TRBD2, the table's D call, matches the DNA was not checked. TRBV7-5 is termed a pseudogene. The CDR3 consists of 18 residues. The CDR3 nucleotides read TGTGTCAGAAGCTTCGGGCTAGCGGGGGGGCGAGGTGGAGAGACCCAGTACTTC. As protein: CVRSFGLAGGRGGETQYF.

The V call is TRBV25-1, the J call TRBJ2-2, with 8 bases aligning to TRBD2. V dropped 2 bases and J dropped 9; count of bases not matched to a gene: 5. Germline V gene lookup returns CDR1 MGHDK and CDR2 SYGVNS. This CDR3 has 14 residues. The CDR3 region has the DNA TGTGCCAGCAGTGAACACGGGGGGGGCAGGGAGCTGTTTTTT. The encoded protein is CASSEHGGGRELFF.

This chain joins TRBV27 and TRBJ2-1, with 7 bases fitting TRBD2. The CDR3 has 17 amino acids. The trim removed 2 bases at V and 4 bases at J, leaving 11 bases unmatched. Per germline, CDR1 MNHEY and CDR2 SMNVEV (reference sequence). CDR3: CASSLGLGGLSYNEQFF. In DNA, the CDR3 is TGTGCCAGCAGTTTAGGGTTGGGGGGACTATCTTACAATGAGCAGTTCTTC.

This rearrangement joins TRBV15 to TRBJ2-7; a weak D match, TRBD2 (5 bases). The CDR3 runs to 14 residues. The germline V and J ends were trimmed by 7 bases and 2 bases, with 15 bases remaining between them. Germline V gene lookup returns CDR1 LNHNV and CDR2 YYDKDF (reference sequence). The CDR3 protein is CATTPGSGAYEQYF. As DNA, the CDR3 is TGTGCCACCACCCCTGGGTCCGGGGCCTACGAGCAGTACTTC.

This sequence joins TRBV27 and TRBJ2-5; 9 bases are shared with TRBD1. CDR1 is MNHEY and CDR2 is SMNVEV in the germline V gene (reference sequence). V was clipped by 5 bases and J by 3 bases; unmatched bases: 4. The CDR3 consists of 14 residues. CDR3 in amino acids: CASSPWTGEETQYF. The CDR3 DNA is TGTGCCAGCAGTCCATGGACAGGGGAAGAGACCCAGTACTTC.

V gene TRBV5-6 combines with J gene TRBJ1-1; TRBD1 might be the D (6 bases). V dropped 4 bases and J dropped 2 bases, with 9 bases sitting between them. The CDR3 runs 13 residues. Germline lookup yields CDR1 SGHDT and CDR2 YYEEEE. This chain's CDR3 is CASSEGTNTEAFF. CDR3 nucleotides: TGTGCCAGCAGCGAGGGGACAAACACTGAAGCTTTCTTT.